This T cell receptor (beta chain) derives from a study of T and B cells in COVID-19 patients. Study context: Peripheral blood came from COVID-19 patients with active infection or after recovery.

Multiplex PCR with BIOMED2 TRB-A/B primer pools amplified TRB rearrangements. TCRdb re-called the multiplex PCR reads through MiXCR, storing one row per CDR3 protein. The sample holds 7,000 to 9,000 distinct CDR3 sequences, about 36% seen once. Blood genomic DNA input for TRB amplification was roughly 250-550 ng. This clonotype was picked up a small number of times. There are 15 residues in the CDR3. The V gene lost 0 bases and the J gene lost 4 bases, with 12 bases spanning the gap. Germline V lookup: CDR1 MNHEY, CDR2 SMNVEV (reference sequence). The sequencing sample was made of blood. The gene calls are TRBV27 and TRBJ1-2; D is unclear. The sequence was collected from a human donor with active COVID-19. CDR3 DNA: TGTGCCAGCAGTTTATCGCGTCCAGAATCCTATGGCTACACCTTC. Translating gives CASSLSRPESYGYTF.